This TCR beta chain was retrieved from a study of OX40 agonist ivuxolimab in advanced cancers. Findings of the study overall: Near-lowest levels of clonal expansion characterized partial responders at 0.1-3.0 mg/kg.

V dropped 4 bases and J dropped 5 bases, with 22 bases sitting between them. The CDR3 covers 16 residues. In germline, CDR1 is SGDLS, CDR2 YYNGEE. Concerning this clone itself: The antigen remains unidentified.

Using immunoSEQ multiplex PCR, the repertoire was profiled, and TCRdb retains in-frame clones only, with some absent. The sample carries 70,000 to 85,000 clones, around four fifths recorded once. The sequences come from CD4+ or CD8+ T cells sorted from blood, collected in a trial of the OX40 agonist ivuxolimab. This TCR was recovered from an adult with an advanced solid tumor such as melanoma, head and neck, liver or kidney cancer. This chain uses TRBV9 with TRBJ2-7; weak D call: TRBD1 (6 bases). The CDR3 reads CASSTQQGRVGDEQYF. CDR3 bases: TGTGCCAGCAGCACTCAACAGGGTCGGGTAGGGGACGAGCAGTACTTC.